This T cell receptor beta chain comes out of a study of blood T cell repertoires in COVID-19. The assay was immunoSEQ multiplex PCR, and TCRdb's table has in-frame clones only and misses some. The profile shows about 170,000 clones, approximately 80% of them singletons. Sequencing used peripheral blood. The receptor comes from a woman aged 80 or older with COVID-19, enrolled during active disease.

CDR3 loop: CASSPGEAYYFSFGYTF. CDR3 sequence (DNA): TGCGCCAGCAGCCCCGGGGAGGCCTACTATTTCTCTTTTGGCTACACCTTC. This chain joins TRBV5-1 and TRBJ1-2; D not certain. Trimming took off 4 bases at V and 7 bases at J, with 26 bases between the two ends. This CDR3 contains 17 residues. Germline values: CDR1 SGHRS, CDR2 YFSETQ. Full variable domain (rest looked up from reference TRBV5-1 and TRBJ1-2): KAGVTQTPRYLIKTRGQQVTLSCSPISGHRSVSWYQQTPGQGLQFLFEYFSETQRNKGNFPGRFSGRQFSNSRSEMNVSTLELGDSALYLCASSPGEAYYFSFGYTFGSGTRLTVV.